This record covers a single T cell receptor beta chain. The antigen this receptor binds is unknown. Per-base qualities were not stored, and no clone one base away is much larger. These data originate in a study of blood T cell repertoires in COVID-19 (TCRdb year 2020). In terms of the full investigation: Samples covering the acute and convalescent phases of COVID-19 were provided by collaborators in the United States, Italy and Spain. The material from the prospective study consisted of cDNA or gDNA derived from T cells, B-cell-depleted T cells, or PBMCs. The dataset comprised deeply sampled blood TCRbeta repertoires from subjects exposed to, actively infected with, or recovered from COVID-19. The repertoires were released in a freely available public database meant as a resource for research on the immune response to SARS-CoV-2. The samples were drawn from the first 160 participants of the ongoing ImmuneRACE study and from over a thousand subjects provided by 6 global collaborators. Nearly every sample came with metadata listing a de-identified subject ID, COVID-19 status, age in years and sex. Where available, HLA class I and class II types were taken from metadata supplied by the sample provider and were not determined by assay-based typing. The full study reports these points: How much clinical and demographic metadata was included differed by source and by participant, and the metadata was provided uncurated.

The collaborating institutions used their own protocols to collect whole blood in K2EDTA tubes. For TCRbeta analysis, collaborator samples were shipped as frozen whole blood, as isolated PBMCs, or as DNA extracted from either sample type. TCRbeta CDR3 regions were amplified from genomic DNA by means of the immunoSEQ Assay, a bias-controlled multiplex PCR. As for how the authors treated the data: Nucleated cell counts per sample were estimated from amplification of reference gene primers within the assay. Sequence reads were collapsed and filtered to measure the absolute abundance of every unique TCRbeta CDR3 rearrangement. For each sample, productive Simpson clonality was calculated as the square root of Simpson's diversity index across productive rearrangements. As stored in TCRdb, this immuneACCESS dataset retains in-frame rearrangements with V and J assigned. A fraction of the clones does not appear; measured against another copy, unresolved V genes explain less than half of the discrepancy, and the remainder lacks a known reason. V and J calls and clone size are those listed in that table; D and trimming were worked out from the DNA. For this sample the table gives nearly 60,000 clones, of which under 90% were detected only once. In total, the top ten clones hold 4% to 5.5% of the sample.

The sample was peripheral blood. This clonotype was obtained from a man aged 35-49 years with active COVID-19.

The nucleotide sequence reads TGTGCCAGCAGCCGCACTTCCGTCTACGAGCAGTACTTC. Translated, this gives CASSRTSVYEQYF. The receptor chain draws on TRBV12-3 or TRBV12-4 and TRBJ2-7; there is no confident call for the D gene. Trimming removed 6 bases from V and 3 bases from J, leaving 12 bases between the germline ends. CDR3 length: 13 amino acids, cysteine to phenylalanine. Just CDR3 DNA is preserved here, 39 bases in frame from base 1.